These T cell receptor beta chains were read from a single sample in a study of long-term antiretroviral therapy in people with HIV. Assay used: immunoSEQ multiplex PCR; TCRdb lists only in-frame clones, some missing. The sample has about 25,000 clones, 70% to 90% seen once. Sequences were derived from unsorted PBMCs, sampled 1.2 years after starting antiretroviral therapy. The receptors were sampled from a man aged 45 to 65 with HIV. The CDR3 runs from the conserved cysteine through the conserved F or W. The order of the fields is CDR3 DNA, CDR3 protein, J gene, CDR3 length, D gene, clone size, V gene. D genes are given only for firm matches. Only some rows state a clone size, as once, few, many or a class for expanded clones.

cdr3_nt: TGTGCCAGCAGCCAAGTGGCGGGGGGCCGGTCGAGACAAGAGACCCAGTACTTC
cdr3_aa: CASSQVAGGRSRQETQYF
j_call: TRBJ2-5
cdr3_length: 18
d_call: TRBD2
clone_size: NA
v_call: TRBV14

cdr3_nt: TGTGCCAGTAGCTCCCTCAGGGTGGTGGGTACTGAAGCTTTCTTT
cdr3_aa: CASSSLRVVGTEAFF
j_call: TRBJ1-1
cdr3_length: 15
d_call: NA
clone_size: NA
v_call: TRBV19

cdr3_nt: TGTGCCAGCACCATCCAGGGAGGAAATCAGCCCCAGCATTTT
cdr3_aa: CASTIQGGNQPQHF
j_call: TRBJ1-5
cdr3_length: 14
d_call: NA
clone_size: NA
v_call: TRBV19

cdr3_nt: TGTGCCAGCAGCTTAGGCGGGGGGAAAAGCTACGAGCAGTACTTC
cdr3_aa: CASSLGGGKSYEQYF
j_call: TRBJ2-7
cdr3_length: 15
d_call: TRBD2
clone_size: NA
v_call: TRBV7-2

cdr3_nt: TGTGCCAGCAGCGTTTCGGGACAGGGGGCCGGGGAGCTGTTTTTT
cdr3_aa: CASSVSGQGAGELFF
j_call: TRBJ2-2
cdr3_length: 15
d_call: TRBD1
clone_size: NA
v_call: TRBV9

cdr3_nt: TGTGCCAGCAGCTCCCCCGGGCGGGGGGCCTTCACAGATACGCAGTATTTT
cdr3_aa: CASSSPGRGAFTDTQYF
j_call: TRBJ2-3
cdr3_length: 17
d_call: TRBD2
clone_size: NA
v_call: TRBV7-2

cdr3_nt: TGTGCCAGCAGTTGGGGTGGTGCAGGACAGACTAACTATGGCTACACCTTC
cdr3_aa: CASSWGGAGQTNYGYTF
j_call: TRBJ1-2
cdr3_length: 17
d_call: NA
clone_size: few
v_call: TRBV27

cdr3_nt: TGTGCCAGTTCTGCCCGGGACGGAACTGAAGCTTTCTTT
cdr3_aa: CASSARDGTEAFF
j_call: TRBJ1-1
cdr3_length: 13
d_call: NA
clone_size: NA
v_call: TRBV6-4

cdr3_nt: TGTGCCAGCAGCCCACGGGACAGCTCTAACTATGGCTACACCTTC
cdr3_aa: CASSPRDSSNYGYTF
j_call: TRBJ1-2
cdr3_length: 15
d_call: TRBD1
clone_size: few
v_call: TRBV4-2

cdr3_nt: TGTGCCAGCAGTTGGGACAGGGGGCGCGGAAACACCATATATTTT
cdr3_aa: CASSWDRGRGNTIYF
j_call: TRBJ1-3
cdr3_length: 15
d_call: TRBD1
clone_size: once
v_call: TRBV6-1

cdr3_nt: TGTGCCAGCTGGGGGGCCGGGGGCGAAGCTGGAAACACCATATATTTT
cdr3_aa: CASWGAGGEAGNTIYF
j_call: TRBJ1-3
cdr3_length: 16
d_call: NA
clone_size: NA
v_call: TRBV7-9

cdr3_nt: TGTGCCAGTAGCTTGGGGCCGCAGAACACTGAAGCTTTCTTT
cdr3_aa: CASSLGPQNTEAFF
j_call: TRBJ1-1
cdr3_length: 14
d_call: NA
clone_size: NA
v_call: TRBV19

cdr3_nt: TGTGCCAGCAGTTCCCGGGACAGGGCGCCAGATACGCAGTATTTT
cdr3_aa: CASSSRDRAPDTQYF
j_call: TRBJ2-3
cdr3_length: 15
d_call: TRBD1
clone_size: NA
v_call: TRBV11-2

cdr3_nt: TGTGCCAGCACCTCGGGACAGGGCTACGAGCAGTACTTC
cdr3_aa: CASTSGQGYEQYF
j_call: TRBJ2-7
cdr3_length: 13
d_call: TRBD1
clone_size: NA
v_call: TRBV28

cdr3_nt: TGCGCCAGCAGCGGCTGGGCTGGAAACACCATATATTTT
cdr3_aa: CASSGWAGNTIYF
j_call: TRBJ1-3
cdr3_length: 13
d_call: NA
clone_size: NA
v_call: TRBV4-1

cdr3_nt: TGTGCCAGCAGCTTGTTTGGGGCAGGGGGGAACACTGAAGCTTTCTTT
cdr3_aa: CASSLFGAGGNTEAFF
j_call: TRBJ1-1
cdr3_length: 16
d_call: TRBD1
clone_size: NA
v_call: TRBV5-6

cdr3_nt: TGTGCCAGCAGTGAAGGTTGGCAATCTCGAACTAATGAAAAACTGTTTTTT
cdr3_aa: CASSEGWQSRTNEKLFF
j_call: TRBJ1-4
cdr3_length: 17
d_call: NA
clone_size: NA
v_call: TRBV6-1

cdr3_nt: TGTGCCAGCTCACCAAACGGAACAGGGGGCAATCAGCCCCAGCATTTT
cdr3_aa: CASSPNGTGGNQPQHF
j_call: TRBJ1-5
cdr3_length: 16
d_call: TRBD1
clone_size: NA
v_call: TRBV18

cdr3_nt: TGTGCCAGCAGCTCCCGAATACAGGGGATCGCCTACGAGCAGTACTTC
cdr3_aa: CASSSRIQGIAYEQYF
j_call: TRBJ2-7
cdr3_length: 16
d_call: TRBD1
clone_size: NA
v_call: TRBV7-6

cdr3_nt: TGTGCCAGCAGTTCTCTGGGACTCTACGACTACGAGCAGTACTTC
cdr3_aa: CASSSLGLYDYEQYF
j_call: TRBJ2-7
cdr3_length: 15
d_call: NA
clone_size: NA
v_call: TRBV27

cdr3_nt: TGTGCCAGCAGCTTGGTCGGCGGGAGCACAGATACGCAGTATTTT
cdr3_aa: CASSLVGGSTDTQYF
j_call: TRBJ2-3
cdr3_length: 15
d_call: NA
clone_size: NA
v_call: TRBV5-6

cdr3_nt: TGTGCCAGCAGCGCACAGGGGGCGAGCTCCTACGAGCAGTACTTC
cdr3_aa: CASSAQGASSYEQYF
j_call: TRBJ2-7
cdr3_length: 15
d_call: TRBD1
clone_size: NA
v_call: TRBV9

cdr3_nt: TGTGCCAGCAGTTCGGGCCAGTATTATGGCTACACCTTC
cdr3_aa: CASSSGQYYGYTF
j_call: TRBJ1-2
cdr3_length: 13
d_call: NA
clone_size: few
v_call: TRBV2

cdr3_nt: TGTGCCAGCAGCTATGGACCGCTAAATGAGCAGTTCTTC
cdr3_aa: CASSYGPLNEQFF
j_call: TRBJ2-1
cdr3_length: 13
d_call: NA
clone_size: NA
v_call: TRBV5-6

cdr3_nt: TGTGCCAGCAGGACGGACGGGAACACCGGGGAGCTGTTTTTT
cdr3_aa: CASRTDGNTGELFF
j_call: TRBJ2-2
cdr3_length: 14
d_call: NA
clone_size: few
v_call: TRBV6-1

cdr3_nt: TGTGCCAGCAGCCTCCAGGGTTTACTTGATCAGCCCCAGCATTTT
cdr3_aa: CASSLQGLLDQPQHF
j_call: TRBJ1-5
cdr3_length: 15
d_call: NA
clone_size: NA
v_call: TRBV9

cdr3_nt: TGTGCCAGCAGTCGGCAGGGGAACACTGAAGCTTTCTTT
cdr3_aa: CASSRQGNTEAFF
j_call: TRBJ1-1
cdr3_length: 13
d_call: NA
clone_size: NA
v_call: TRBV6-6

cdr3_nt: TGTGCCAGCAGTGCCTCTCTACTACTGGCAGAGACCCAGTACTTC
cdr3_aa: CASSASLLLAETQYF
j_call: TRBJ2-5
cdr3_length: 15
d_call: NA
clone_size: NA
v_call: TRBV6-5

cdr3_nt: TGTGCCAGCAGCCCCTGGGGACTAGCACCCCGGCCGGAGACCCAGTACTTC
cdr3_aa: CASSPWGLAPRPETQYF
j_call: TRBJ2-5
cdr3_length: 17
d_call: TRBD2
clone_size: NA
v_call: TRBV7-2

cdr3_nt: TGTGCTAGCAGCTTAGACAATTTTGGGTACAATGAGCAGTTCTTC
cdr3_aa: CASSLDNFGYNEQFF
j_call: TRBJ2-1
cdr3_length: 15
d_call: NA
clone_size: NA
v_call: TRBV7-7

cdr3_nt: TGTGCCAGCACCTCGGGGACTTACACCTACGAGCAGTACTTC
cdr3_aa: CASTSGTYTYEQYF
j_call: TRBJ2-7
cdr3_length: 14
d_call: NA
clone_size: NA
v_call: TRBV28

cdr3_nt: TGTGCCAGCAGCTTAGCTCTCGGGATCGCCAAAAACATTCAGTACTTC
cdr3_aa: CASSLALGIAKNIQYF
j_call: TRBJ2-4
cdr3_length: 16
d_call: NA
clone_size: NA
v_call: TRBV7-9